One and the same sample provided the 30 T cell receptor beta chains below, sequenced in a study of PD-L1 blockade in urothelial cancer. Time point described: pretreatment peripheral blood. Only in-frame clones appear in the TCRdb table, and some are missing; sequencing was by immunoSEQ multiplex PCR. Of approximately 71,000 clones in the sample, 84% were seen once. The starting material was PBMCs, obtained around atezolizumab (anti-PD-L1) treatment. These receptors came from a woman aged 65 to 85 with urothelial cancer.

V gene TRBV5-1 combines with J gene TRBJ2-7; 9 bases are shared with TRBD1. The trim removed 0 bases at V and 6 bases at J, leaving 10 bases unmatched. CDR3 length: 16 amino acids. Germline CDR1 is SGHRS and CDR2 is YFSETQ. CDR3 protein: CASSLAGPTGGREQYF. The DNA of the CDR3 is TGCGCCAGCAGCTTGGCCGGACCGACAGGGGGTCGCGAGCAGTACTTC.

The CDR3 here is CASSPFGISRTEAFF. The CDR3 DNA reads as TGTGCCAGCTCACCATTCGGGATTTCACGCACTGAAGCTTTCTTT. This chain uses TRBV18 with TRBJ1-1; no firm D call. Trimming pared 2 bases from V and 4 bases from J, leaving 14 bases between. This CDR3 contains 15 residues. Germline CDR1 reads KGHSH; CDR2 reads LQKENI.

The chain combines TRBV5-5 with TRBJ1-5; D is uncertain. The CDR3 runs to 14 residues. The V end was cut by 0 bases, the J end by 6 bases, with 10 bases between. Germline CDR1 reads SGHKS; CDR2 reads YYEKEE (reference sequence). CDR3 residues: CASSLGRVGQPQHF. DNA for the CDR3: TGTGCCAGCAGCTTGGGGAGGGTGGGTCAGCCCCAGCATTTT. Supplemented by reference TRBV5-5 and TRBJ1-5, the full variable domain reads DAGVTQSPTHLIKTRGQQVTLRCSPISGHKSVSWYQQVLGQGPQFIFQYYEKEERGRGNFPDRFSARQFPNYSSELNVNALLLGDSALYLCASSLGRVGQPQHFGDGTRLSIL.

This chain uses TRBV5-1 with TRBJ2-5; perhaps TRBD1 as D (6 bases). CDR1 and CDR2 (germline): SGHRS, YFSETQ. V was pared by 0 bases and J by 3 bases, with 9 bases between. This CDR3 contains 14 residues. In DNA form, the CDR3 reads TGCGCCAGCAGCTTGGAGACAGGAAAAGAGACCCAGTACTTC. It yields the protein CASSLETGKETQYF.

The chain uses TRBV12-2 and TRBJ2-7; the table gives TRBD2 as D, unverified against the DNA. TRBV12-2 is recorded as a pseudogene. The CDR3 is 20 amino acids. The CDR3 DNA sequence: TGTGCAAGTCGCTTAGAGTTATGGACTAGCGGGAGGGCCGAGTCGCACGAGCAGTACTTC. Translated: CASRLELWTSGRAESHEQYF.

The rearrangement uses TRBV30 and TRBJ1-2, with no clear D. The V gene's germline CDR1 is GTSNPN and CDR2 SVGIG (reference sequence). The CDR3 loop spans 14 amino acids. V was pared by 4 bases and J by 7 bases, with 19 bases between. The CDR3 loop is CAWTPPATRGGYTF. The CDR3 nucleotides are TGTGCCTGGACCCCCCCAGCCACCCGGGGTGGCTACACCTTC. Supplemented by reference TRBV30 and TRBJ1-2, the full variable domain reads SQTIHQWPATLVQPVGSPLSLECTVEGTSNPNLYWYRQAAGRGLQLLFYSVGIGQISSEVPQNLSASRPQDRQFILSSKKLLLSDSGFYLCAWTPPATRGGYTFGSGTRLTVV.

This chain connects TRBV6-1 to TRBJ2-2; D might be TRBD2 (5 bases). Looked up from germline, CDR1 is MNHNS and CDR2 is SASEGT. V gave up 5 bases and J gave up 4 bases, with 14 bases separating them. CDR3 length: 15 amino acids. In DNA, the CDR3 is TGTGCCAGCAGTTTCCTAGCTGGCGGCACCGGGGAGCTGTTTTTT. Amino acid sequence: CASSFLAGGTGELFF.

The rearrangement uses TRBV10-3 and TRBJ1-2, with TRBD1 matching 9 bases. Trimming at V came to 4 bases and at J to 6 bases, leaving 9 bases not matched to a gene. Germline-derived CDR1 and CDR2 are ENHRY and SYGVKD. This CDR3 comprises 15 residues. DNA of the CDR3: TGTGCCATCAGTGTGACCGGGACAGGGTTGAATGGCTACACCTTC. Residues: CAISVTGTGLNGYTF.

The chain couples TRBV7-9 to TRBJ1-3; D might be TRBD1 (5 bases). Germline V gene sequence: CDR1 SEHNR, CDR2 FQNEAQ (reference sequence). The CDR3 runs to 14 residues. Trimming removed 8 bases at V and 8 bases at J, with 19 bases between. The CDR3 loop reads CASQRMGGEDTIYF. DNA for the CDR3: TGTGCCAGCCAAAGGATGGGGGGTGAAGACACCATATATTTT.

The chain employs TRBV28 and TRBJ2-1, with D tentatively TRBD1 (5 bases). Trimming left V 5 bases short and J 9 bases short, with 14 bases between. The V gene's germline CDR1 is MDHEN and CDR2 SYDVKM. The CDR3 covers 13 residues. This CDR3 is CASSLMGRGEQFF. As DNA, the CDR3 is TGTGCCAGCAGTCTGATGGGGCGTGGTGAGCAGTTCTTC.

The rearrangement joins TRBV28 to TRBJ1-3; no clear D. Germline V gene sequence: CDR1 MDHEN, CDR2 SYDVKM. The CDR3 totals 19 residues. Trimming took off 1 base at V and 4 bases at J, with 23 bases between the two ends. The CDR3 region is CASSLFRVGRRLEGNTIYF. In nucleotides, the CDR3 is TGTGCCAGCAGTTTATTTCGTGTAGGGAGGCGCCTCGAGGGAAACACCATATATTTT.

The chain joins TRBV4-1 to TRBJ1-5; D remains unclear. The ends were cut back, 1 base at V and 2 bases at J, with 18 bases in the middle. Germline CDR1 is MGHRA and CDR2 is YSYEKL. This CDR3 contains 18 residues. The CDR3 region has the DNA TGCGCCAGCAGCCAAGCCGGAGGTTGGGGTAGGGGCAATCAGCCCCAGCATTTT. Translated, it gives CASSQAGGWGRGNQPQHF.

The chain recombines TRBV5-1 with TRBJ2-1; D uncertain. Germline V gene data show CDR1 as SGHRS and CDR2 as YFSETQ. With 4 bases removed from V and 5 bases from J, the gap between germline ends came to 13 bases. The CDR3 has 14 amino acids. The CDR3 region has the DNA TGCGCCAGCAGCGCGACACCTAACAACAATGAGCAGTTCTTC. It translates to CASSATPNNNEQFF.

This chain joins TRBV11-2 and TRBJ1-1; 7 positions agree with TRBD1. The CDR3 spans 18 residues. The V and J ends lost 5 bases and 4 bases, in that order; junction bases with no gene match: 19. Germline V gene lookup returns CDR1 SGHAT and CDR2 FQNNGV. The DNA for the CDR3 is TGTGCCAGCAGCCCACCCGGATACAGGGGCCGCTTGGTCACTGAAGCTTTCTTT. It translates to CASSPPGYRGRLVTEAFF.

The chain links TRBV4-3 to TRBJ1-3, with D unresolved. The ends were cut back, 1 base at V and 0 bases at J, with 7 bases in the middle. The CDR3 spans 15 residues. Germline lookup yields CDR1 LGHNA and CDR2 YSLEER. DNA of the CDR3: TGCGCCAGCAGCCAAGGCCCGGGCTCTGGAAACACCATATATTTT. Translated: CASSQGPGSGNTIYF.

V usage is TRBV11-2 and J usage is TRBJ2-1; the match to TRBD2 covers 9 bases. V was pared by 5 bases and J by 8 bases, with 19 bases of the junction left unmatched. The CDR3 contains 18 residues. The germline V gene has CDR1 SGHAT and CDR2 FQNNGV. Here the CDR3 reads CASSPPSGLAGAGDEQFF. CDR3 DNA sequence: TGTGCCAGCAGCCCCCCGTCCGGGTTAGCGGGAGCAGGGGATGAGCAGTTCTTC. The complete variable domain, with remaining parts taken from reference TRBV11-2 and TRBJ2-1, reads EAGVAQSPRYKIIEKRQSVAFWCNPISGHATLYWYQQILGQGPKLLIQFQNNGVVDDSQLPKDRFSAERLKGVDSTLKIQPAKLEDSAVYLCASSPPSGLAGAGDEQFFGPGTRLTVL.

The CDR3 reads CASSSIGGRAEETQYF. CDR3 DNA: TGTGCCAGCAGCTCCATTGGAGGGAGGGCTGAAGAGACCCAGTACTTC. The rearrangement joins TRBV11-2 to TRBJ2-5, with TRBD2 matching over 7 bases. The CDR3 contains 16 residues. The germline CDR1 and CDR2 sequences are SGHAT and FQNNGV. The J segment lost 3 bases and the V segment lost 4 bases, leaving 11 bases of the junction unmatched.

There are a few counts of this clone. DNA of the CDR3: TGCGCCAGCAGCGGGACAGGGGAGGAAAAACTGTTTTTT. This codes for CASSGTGEEKLFF. The V call is TRBV5-1, the J call TRBJ1-4; 10 bases map to TRBD1. CDR1 and CDR2 from the germline V gene are SGHRS and YFSETQ. V was pared by 4 bases and J by 8 bases, with 2 bases of the junction left unmatched. The CDR3 runs to 13 residues.

This chain joins TRBV7-6 and TRBJ1-1; D is unresolved. Germline values: CDR1 SGHVS, CDR2 FNYEAQ. The CDR3 has 14 amino acids. V was cut by 7 bases and J by 7 bases, with 19 bases left in between. The CDR3 here is CASTSGVVADEAFF. The CDR3 DNA follows: TGTGCCAGCACCTCCGGGGTGGTAGCAGATGAAGCTTTCTTT. Complete variable domain (other parts from reference TRBV7-6 and TRBJ1-1): GAGVSQSPRYKVTKRGQDVALRCDPISGHVSLYWYRQALGQGPEFLTYFNYEAQQDKSGLPNDRFSAERPEGSISTLTIQRTEQRDSAMYRCASTSGVVADEAFFGQGTRLTVV.

The genes are TRBV5-1 and TRBJ2-2; the match to TRBD1 covers 8 bases. Trimming removed 6 bases from V and 6 bases from J; junction bases left unmatched: 7. The V gene's germline CDR1 is SGHRS and CDR2 YFSETQ. CDR3 length equals 14 residues. The CDR3: CASMVTGVAGELFF. Here the CDR3 DNA reads TGCGCCAGCATGGTGACAGGGGTGGCCGGGGAGCTGTTTTTT.

This clone was seen a single time. A single base separates this from a much larger clone, so it may be a read error. This sample also contains other DNA sequences that code for the same CDR3. This chain uses TRBV14 with TRBJ2-3; a weak D match, TRBD2 (6 bases). The length of the CDR3 is 15 residues. CDR1 and CDR2 from the germline V gene are SGHDN and FVKESK. V lost 3 bases and J 2 bases, leaving 12 bases between the germline ends. CDR3 protein: CASSQVGGLTDTQYF. The CDR3 nucleotides are TGTGCCAGCAGCCAGGTGGGGGGACTCACAGATACGCAGTATTTT.

CDR3 in DNA: TGTGCCAGCAGCCACAGACAGGGGGCAAGCAATTCACCCCTCCACTTT. Translating it yields CASSHRQGASNSPLHF. This chain joins TRBV7-9 and TRBJ1-6; TRBD1 matches at 10 bases. The CDR3 sequence is 16 residues long. CDR1 is SEHNR, CDR2 FQNEAQ, per germline (reference sequence). V gave up 5 bases and J gave up 7 bases; unmatched junction bases: 8.

The genes are TRBV15 and TRBJ2-4, with 7 bases that match TRBD1. The V and J ends lost 9 bases and 7 bases, in that order; junction bases with no gene match: 12. The CDR3 is 14 amino acids. Germline V lookup: CDR1 LNHNV, CDR2 YYDKDF (reference sequence). In DNA, the CDR3 is TGTGCCACTACCATAGGGGGCTCTTTGAACATTCAGTACTTC. Translating gives CATTIGGSLNIQYF.

This clone was counted between two and nine times. CDR3 nucleotides: TGTGCCAGCAGCTCACCGGGACAGTCCTATGGCTACACCTTC. Encoded protein: CASSSPGQSYGYTF. This chain links TRBV7-9 with TRBJ1-2, with TRBD1 matching 7 bases. V lost 4 bases to trimming and J lost 4 bases; unmatched junction nucleotides: 6. Germline CDR1 SEHNR, CDR2 FQNEAQ (reference sequence). The CDR3 is 14 amino acids.

The gene calls are TRBV2 and TRBJ2-7; 8 nucleotides align to TRBD1. The CDR3 spans 15 residues. The V gene end was trimmed by 3 bases and the J gene end by 2 bases; junction bases not matched to a gene: 6. Germline CDR1 is SNHLY and CDR2 is FYNNEI. The CDR3 region has the DNA TGTGCCAGCAGTGAGTCTCCGGGACAGGCCTACGAGCAGTACTTC. Encoded protein: CASSESPGQAYEQYF.

J is TRBJ2-7 and V is TRBV14; a possible D gene is TRBD1 (6 bases). Germline-derived CDR1 and CDR2 are SGHDN and FVKESK. V lost 0 bases and J lost 4, with 13 bases in between. This CDR3 spans 15 amino acids. CDR3: CASSQENARGYEQYF. The CDR3 DNA follows: TGTGCCAGCAGCCAAGAAAACGCCAGGGGATACGAGCAGTACTTC.

This clone was found a few times. The J gene is TRBJ1-2, the V gene TRBV9; D not resolved. The CDR3 runs 11 residues. The V gene's germline CDR1 is SGDLS and CDR2 YYNGEE. V was cut by 4 bases and J by 2 bases, with 3 bases left in between. CDR3 residues: CASSQNYGYTF. The CDR3 DNA is TGTGCCAGCAGCCAGAACTATGGCTACACCTTC.

The chain recombines TRBV10-3 with TRBJ2-7, with 8 bases matching TRBD2. This CDR3 contains 13 residues. Germline V gene data show CDR1 as ENHRY and CDR2 as SYGVKD. J lost 0 bases, V lost 11 bases, and 6 bases had no gene match. The CDR3 nucleotides read TGTGCCGCCACCGGGACTAGCTCCTACGAGCAGTACTTC. The encoded protein is CAATGTSSYEQYF.

The V gene is TRBV5-1, the J gene TRBJ2-7; 9 positions match TRBD2. V shed 0 bases, J shed 6 bases, and the junction held 7 bases outside the gene matches. The CDR3 extends over 15 amino acids. Germline V gene lookup returns CDR1 SGHRS and CDR2 YFSETQ. Here the CDR3 DNA reads TGCGCCAGCAGCTTGGGTGGCGGGAGGGCAATCGAGCAGTACTTC. Translated: CASSLGGGRAIEQYF.

This clone was seen a single time. This chain links TRBV6-1 with TRBJ2-2; D gene uncertain. V was trimmed by 1 base and J by 7 bases, leaving 7 bases between them. The germline CDR1 and CDR2 sequences are MNHNS and SASEGT. The CDR3 has 13 amino acids. For the CDR3, the DNA is TGTGCCAGCAGTGAAGGTACAGTCGGGGAGCTGTTTTTT. It specifies CASSEGTVGELFF.